This section outlines one TCR beta chain sequence together with its context. No cognate antigen has been identified for it. The sample holds no much larger clone one base away, and base qualities are not on file. These data come from a study of T cell changes during pregnancy in multiple sclerosis (dated by TCRdb to about 2019). General notes on the study: Changes in the T cell repertoire over the course of pregnancy were examined in this study in women with multiple sclerosis.

Library prep was done by the immunoSEQ multiplex PCR assay. TCRdb provides this immuneACCESS table in a form limited to in-frame rearrangements. Some clones are lacking; in checked studies, under half of them reflect an unresolved V gene, and why the rest are absent is not known. This sample comprises about 62,000 clones, approximately 94% of them detected only once. The ten top clones hold roughly 3% of the sample. From its cysteine to its phenylalanine, the CDR3 spans 14 amino acids. Left in the record is the CDR3 DNA by itself, 42 bases read in frame from the first base. V drops 3 bases and J drops 4 bases, leaving 13 bases in between. Based on the germline V gene (reference sequence), the CDR1 and CDR2 sequences are PRHDT and FYEKMQ.

The sample was CD8+ T cells from peripheral blood mononuclear cells, taken in the second trimester of pregnancy. The chain is assembled from TRBV13 and TRBJ2-7; matching of 5 bases hints at TRBD1 as the D gene. This TCR was recovered from a female donor with multiple sclerosis, enrolled in a pregnancy study. The DNA is as follows: TGTGCCAGCAGCTTCCCGACAGCCTCGTACGAGCAGTACTTC. Its coded protein is CASSFPTASYEQYF.